This note documents a single T cell receptor (beta chain) sequence. Methods used by the authors: Nucleated cell number was recorded as an estimate derived from reference gene primer amplification. Profiling relied on immunoSEQ multiplex PCR, and the TCRdb table lists in-frame clones only, not all of them. V, J and clone size are taken as reported in that table, and D and trimming were inferred from the DNA itself. In the table there are a few hundred thousand clones, around four fifths of which are singletons. This record belongs to a study of blood T cell repertoires in COVID-19. Study in general: Donors in the United States, Italy and Spain gave samples during acute or convalescent COVID-19. Sample material is recorded as cDNA or gDNA derived from T cells, B-cell-depleted T cells, or PBMCs.

The J segment lost 8 bases and the V segment lost 10 bases, leaving 9 bases of the junction unmatched. The CDR3 length is 14 residues. Germline CDR1 and CDR2: WNHNN and SYGVQD (reference sequence). This chain connects TRBV10-1 to TRBJ2-1; 12 positions agree with TRBD2. The sample taken for sequencing was peripheral blood. This receptor was identified in a woman between 50 and 59 years old with acute or convalescent COVID-19. In DNA, the CDR3 is TGCGCCACCTCAGGACTAGCGGGGTCTGATGAGCAGTTCTTC. Translation gives CATSGLAGSDEQFF.